A single sample gave rise to the 20 T cell receptor beta chains below, sequenced in a study of early T cells in non-severe SARS-CoV-2 infection. TCRdb itself ran the 5' RACE reads through MiXCR, one entry per CDR3 protein. The sample includes some 71,000 distinct CDR3 sequences, approximately 9.1% seen only once; the top ten take around 16%. Specimen: whole blood, collected at baseline. Receptors originate from an adult who was a healthcare worker with PCR-confirmed SARS-CoV-2 infection or an uninfected control (not recorded which).

V is TRBV24-1 and J is TRBJ2-5, with D unclear. Looked up from germline, CDR1 is KGHDR and CDR2 is SFDVKD. Trimming took off 3 bases at V and 1 base at J, with 2 bases between the two ends. The CDR3 runs to 12 residues. CDR3 sequence (DNA): TGTGCCACCAGTGATACCCAAGAGACCCAGTACTTC. Amino acid sequence: CATSDTQETQYF.

This clonotype was seen a few times. The chain is built from TRBV6-5 and TRBJ2-5; TRBD2 aligns across 11 bases. Germline-derived CDR1 and CDR2 are MNHEY and SVGAGI. The length of the CDR3 is 15 residues. The junction had 2 bases not matched to a gene; V was cut back by 2 bases and J by 3 bases. CDR3 bases: TGTGCCAGCAGTTACGGGACTAGCGGAAAAGAGACCCAGTACTTC. Protein sequence: CASSYGTSGKETQYF.

DNA of the CDR3: TGTGCCAGCAGGTGGGGCGATACCGGGGAGCTGTTTTTT. It specifies CASRWGDTGELFF. This rearrangement joins TRBV27 to TRBJ2-2; D perhaps matches TRBD1 (5 bases). This CDR3 comprises 13 residues. Germline CDR1 and CDR2: MNHEY and SMNVEV (reference sequence). Trimming removed 6 bases at V and 5 bases at J, with 10 bases between.

The sample holds a few counts of this clonotype. The rearrangement links TRBV7-2 to TRBJ2-5, with D possibly being TRBD2 (7 bases). From germline, CDR1 is SGHTA and CDR2 FQGNSA. This CDR3 spans 15 amino acids. Trimming left V 5 bases short and J 4 bases short, with 17 bases between. The CDR3 region has the DNA TGTGCCAGCAGCCCACAAGGGGGGGCTCGAGAGACCCAGTACTTC. This sequence encodes CASSPQGGARETQYF.

Only a few counts were recorded for this clonotype. The gene calls are TRBV4-3 and TRBJ1-2; TRBD1 agrees at 9 bases. Germline CDR1 is LGHNA and CDR2 is YSLEER. The J segment lost 5 bases and the V segment lost 0 bases, leaving 4 bases of the junction unmatched. The CDR3 length is 15 residues. The CDR3 sequence: CASSQDLGTGYGYTF. The CDR3 bases are TGCGCCAGCAGCCAAGATCTTGGGACAGGGTATGGCTACACCTTC.

CDR3 DNA: TGTGCCAGCAGTTACAAACGGGGCGGGTACGAGCAGTACTTC. Translation: CASSYKRGGYEQYF. V usage is TRBV6-5 and J usage is TRBJ2-7; D possibly uses TRBD1 or TRBD2 (5 bases each). This CDR3 region has 14 residues. Germline CDR1 reads MNHEY; CDR2 reads SVGAGI. The germline V and J ends were trimmed by 2 bases and 4 bases, with 12 bases remaining between them.

The chain joins TRBV7-9 to TRBJ2-1; 11 bases map to TRBD1. The CDR3 is 17 residues long. The J segment lost 3 bases and the V segment lost 1 base, leaving 5 bases of the junction unmatched. Per germline, CDR1 SEHNR and CDR2 FQNEAQ (reference sequence). Written as DNA, the CDR3 is TGTGCCAGCAGCTTAGGAGGAGGGACAGGGGGCTACAATGAGCAGTTCTTC. This codes for CASSLGGGTGGYNEQFF. The whole variable domain, remainder taken from reference TRBV7-9 and TRBJ2-1, is DTGVSQNPRHKITKRGQNVTFRCDPISEHNRLYWYRQTLGQGPEFLTYFQNEAQLEKSRLLSDRFSAERPKGSFSTLEIQRTEQGDSAMYLCASSLGGGTGGYNEQFFGPGTRLTVL.

V usage is TRBV28 and J usage is TRBJ1-1; TRBD1 matches 11 bases. After removal of 8 bases from V and 3 bases from J, the junction contained 23 bases not matched to a gene. Germline V gene sequence: CDR1 MDHEN, CDR2 SYDVKM. There are 20 residues in the CDR3. The CDR3 loop is CASFPGQGVESFSGDTEAFF. The CDR3 DNA sequence: TGTGCCAGCTTTCCGGGACAGGGGGTTGAGAGTTTCTCCGGCGACACTGAAGCTTTCTTT.

This clonotype was seen once. This sequence joins TRBV20-1 and TRBJ2-6; D not certain. Trimming shortened V by 5 bases and J by 4 bases, and 9 bases separated the two germline ends. The CDR3 covers 13 residues. Germline assignment: CDR1 DFQATT and CDR2 SNEGSKA (reference sequence). CDR3 bases: TGCAGTGCTCAGATTCCCGGGGCCAACGTCCTGACTTTC. This codes for CSAQIPGANVLTF.

This clonotype was counted between two and nine times. CDR3 nucleotides: TGTGCCAGCAGTCGTACGGGGACAGCTATTGAAGCTTTCTTT. It translates to CASSRTGTAIEAFF. This chain joins TRBV6-5 and TRBJ1-1, with 7 positions matching TRBD1. The CDR3 spans 14 residues. Per germline, CDR1 MNHEY and CDR2 SVGAGI. V gave up 5 bases and J gave up 7 bases; unmatched junction bases: 10.

This clonotype was observed a handful of times. The chain joins TRBV27 to TRBJ1-1; TRBD1 aligns across 12 bases. V was clipped by 8 bases and J by 0 bases; unmatched bases: 16. This CDR3 region has 19 residues. Germline V gene data show CDR1 as MNHEY and CDR2 as SMNVEV (reference sequence). The chain's CDR3 is CASGGQGARVRKMNTEAFF. The CDR3 bases are TGTGCCAGCGGGGGACAGGGGGCCCGCGTCCGTAAAATGAACACTGAAGCTTTCTTT.

This clonotype was recorded at least ten times. The chain links TRBV30 to TRBJ2-2, with D possibly being TRBD1 (6 bases). Germline CDR1 GTSNPN, CDR2 SVGIG (reference sequence). This CDR3 comprises 15 residues. V was trimmed by 3 bases and J by 5 bases, leaving 16 bases between them. For the CDR3, the DNA is TGTGCCTGGAGCTGGGGGCTGCAAAGAACCGGGGAGCTGTTTTTT. Translation gives CAWSWGLQRTGELFF.

This chain connects TRBV4-1 to TRBJ1-1; D is possibly TRBD1 (6 bases). Trimming stripped 0 bases from V and 4 bases from J, with 18 bases between. The V gene's germline CDR1 is MGHRA and CDR2 YSYEKL. This CDR3 spans 17 amino acids. CDR3 sequence: CASSQDQGNTGITEAFF. CDR3 nucleotide sequence: TGCGCCAGCAGCCAAGATCAGGGGAATACAGGGATCACTGAAGCTTTCTTT.

In its sample, this clonotype was seen many times. The chain has TRBV6-5 and TRBJ2-1; a weak D match, TRBD1 (6 bases). Germline V CDR1 and CDR2: MNHEY, SVGAGI. The V gene lost 6 bases and the J gene lost 0 bases, with 15 bases spanning the gap. This CDR3 is 16 amino acids long. The CDR3 is CASSHGTYSSYNEQFF. In DNA form, the CDR3 reads TGTGCCAGCAGCCACGGGACATACTCCTCCTACAATGAGCAGTTCTTC.

The rearrangement joins TRBV19 to TRBJ2-3; 8 bases agree with TRBD2. CDR1 and CDR2 (germline): LNHDA, SQIVND (reference sequence). There are 14 residues in the CDR3. V shed 7 bases, J shed 3 bases, and the junction held 6 bases outside the gene matches. The CDR3 DNA reads as TGTGCCAGTAAGGACGGGAGGGGGACAGATACGCAGTATTTT. Translation gives CASKDGRGTDTQYF.

This clonotype was counted at least ten times. The J gene is TRBJ2-1, the V gene TRBV5-4; 7 bases align to TRBD2. The CDR3 is 14 amino acids. Germline lookup yields CDR1 SGHNT and CDR2 YYREEE (reference sequence). The ends lost 6 bases at V and 3 bases at J; junction bases unmatched: 6. The CDR3 here is CASTQRDRYNEQFF. CDR3 nucleotides: TGTGCCAGCACCCAGCGGGACCGCTACAATGAGCAGTTCTTC.

The gene calls are TRBV29-1 and TRBJ1-1, with 9 positions matching TRBD1. V shed 3 bases, J shed 5 bases, and the junction held 4 bases outside the gene matches. The CDR3 loop spans 13 amino acids. Germline V gene lookup returns CDR1 SQVTM and CDR2 ANQGSEA. CDR3 nucleotides: TGCAGCGTTGAGATGGACAGGGGAACTGAAGCTTTCTTT. Translated, it gives CSVEMDRGTEAFF.

CDR3 in amino acids: CASSQDREVAGELFF. The CDR3 bases are TGTGCCAGCAGCCAAGACAGGGAAGTAGCCGGGGAGCTGTTTTTT. V and J are TRBV4-2 and TRBJ2-2; tentatively, D is TRBD1 (5 bases). Germline V gives CDR1 LGHNA, CDR2 YNFKEQ. V was shortened by 0 bases and J by 6 bases, with 11 bases between the two germline ends. This CDR3 contains 15 residues.

This clonotype came up a few times. The V gene is TRBV10-3, the J gene TRBJ2-7; 9 nucleotides match TRBD2. Germline CDR1 reads ENHRY; CDR2 reads SYGVKD. The CDR3 contains 12 residues. V lost 7 bases, J lost 9 bases, and 7 bases stayed unmatched. Written as DNA, the CDR3 is TGTGCCATCACGACTAGCGGAGGAGGGCAGTACTTC. This gives the protein CAITTSGGGQYF.

This clonotype was observed many times. V gene TRBV1 combines with J gene TRBJ1-5. TRBV1 is assigned pseudogene status. This CDR3 comprises 14 residues. The CDR3 sequence: CTSSARRSNQPQHF. The CDR3 DNA is TGCACCAGCAGCGCTAGGCGGAGCAATCAGCCCCAGCATTTT.